The 18 T cell receptor beta chains below come from one sample, sequenced in a study of persistence of HIV-infected CD4 T cells (dated by TCRdb to the early 2020s). The intended sense of this specimen's treatment or condition label: suppressive antiretroviral therapy. Cells were stimulated with anti-CD3/anti-CD28 magnetic beads as a nonspecific positive control representing the CD4+ T cell repertoire. Responding CD4+ T cells were sorted by upregulation of both CD40 ligand and CD69. TCRbeta repertoires were sequenced from genomic DNA with the immunoSEQ hsTCRB assay version 4 in survey mode. Here the immuneACCESS table is served through TCRdb, limited to in-frame sequences with V and J called. Missing clones are a known gap in these copies; in checked studies unresolved V genes cover under half, and the rest lacks a known reason. This sample is represented by tens of thousands of clones; about 87% of them were singletons. Jointly, the top ten make up around 3.4% of the sample.

These TCRs are of unknown antigen specificity. The starting material was CD4+ T cells sorted from PBMCs after approximately 19-hour stimulation, obtained from a patient who received antiretroviral therapy. Explained via the paper, the cell subset or site label denotes: CD40L+CD69+ CD4 T cells responding to anti-CD3/anti-CD28 beads, representing the overall repertoire. These receptors were obtained from an adult woman with HIV who was CMV-seropositive.

CDR3 sequence: CASSPGTGGDGYTF. DNA for the CDR3: TGCGCCAGCAGCCCGGGGACAGGGGGAGATGGCTACACCTTC. This sequence joins TRBV5-1 and TRBJ1-2, with 11 bases fitting TRBD1. This CDR3 region has 14 residues. The germline gives CDR1 SGHRS, CDR2 YFSETQ. Trimming took 4 bases from V and 6 from J; bases not matched to a gene: 5.

The chain combines TRBV9 with TRBJ2-5; D is possibly TRBD1 or TRBD2 (5 bases each). This CDR3 comprises 14 residues. Germline CDR1 and CDR2: SGDLS and YYNGEE. Trimming stripped 0 bases from V and 5 bases from J, with 11 bases between. CDR3 bases: TGTGCCAGCAGCGTAGCGGGATGGGGGGAGACCCAGTACTTC. This sequence encodes CASSVAGWGETQYF.

This sequence joins TRBV19 and TRBJ2-7; possible D gene TRBD2, 6 bases. Germline V gene data show CDR1 as LNHDA and CDR2 as SQIVND (reference sequence). The CDR3 has 13 amino acids. The germline V and J ends were trimmed by 11 bases and 3 bases, with 17 bases remaining between them. The CDR3 region is CAVSAGYLYEQYF. The CDR3 nucleotides are TGTGCCGTTTCGGCGGGGTACCTCTACGAGCAGTACTTC. Combining the CDR3 with reference TRBV19 and TRBJ2-7 gives the whole variable domain DGGITQSPKYLFRKEGQNVTLSCEQNLNHDAMYWYRQDPGQGLRLIYYSQIVNDFQKGDIAEGYSVSREKKESFPLTVTSAQKNPTAFYLCAVSAGYLYEQYFGPGTRLTVT.

The chain recombines TRBV6-2 or TRBV6-3 with TRBJ1-2; D is ambiguous. Trimming shortened V by 0 bases and J by 4 bases, and 12 bases separated the two germline ends. Germline CDR1 reads MNHEY; CDR2 reads SVGEGT. This CDR3 comprises 15 residues. CDR3 in DNA: TGTGCCAGCAGTTACTCTATAGGAGCACCCTATGGCTACACCTTC. It codes for CASSYSIGAPYGYTF.

The chain carries TRBV5-1 and TRBJ2-6; D unresolved. V lost 6 bases and J 0 bases, leaving 7 bases between the germline ends. Germline assignment: CDR1 SGHRS and CDR2 YFSETQ. The CDR3 is made up of 14 amino acids. The CDR3 DNA reads as TGCGCCAGCAACTCCGCCTCTGGGGCCAACGTCCTGACTTTC. It translates to CASNSASGANVLTF.

The chain links TRBV4-1 to TRBJ1-3; D not resolved. The CDR3 has 14 amino acids. The V gene lost 0 bases and the J gene lost 5 bases, with 8 bases spanning the gap. Germline V gene lookup returns CDR1 MGHRA and CDR2 YSYEKL. CDR3 DNA sequence: TGCGCCAGCAGCCAAGATCTAGGCAGAAACACCATATATTTT. Its translation is CASSQDLGRNTIYF.

CDR3 loop: CASRPGSTNTEAFF. In nucleotides, the CDR3 is TGTGCCAGTAGGCCAGGCTCTACGAACACTGAAGCTTTCTTT. The chain recombines TRBV19 with TRBJ1-1; D remains unclear. Germline-derived CDR1 and CDR2 are LNHDA and SQIVND (reference sequence). Trimming pared 6 bases from V and 1 base from J, leaving 12 bases between. This CDR3 spans 14 amino acids.

The rearrangement joins TRBV4-1 to TRBJ2-2, with 7 bases that match TRBD1. V shed 0 bases and J 7 bases; nucleotides not matched to a gene: 8. This CDR3 comprises 16 residues. The germline gives CDR1 MGHRA, CDR2 YSYEKL. The CDR3 loop is CASSQELDRAIGELFF. DNA of the CDR3: TGCGCCAGCAGCCAAGAACTCGACAGGGCCATCGGGGAGCTGTTTTTT.

The chain links TRBV5-1 to TRBJ2-7; 9 bases are a match to TRBD1. The CDR3 runs to 14 residues. With 3 bases clipped from V and 1 base from J, the junction kept 2 bases outside the gene matches. The germline gives CDR1 SGHRS, CDR2 YFSETQ. The CDR3 loop is CASSSGQGSYEQYF. CDR3 sequence (DNA): TGCGCCAGCAGCTCTGGACAGGGGTCCTACGAGCAGTACTTC. The variable domain in full, with the rest retrieved from reference TRBV5-1 and TRBJ2-7, is KAGVTQTPRYLIKTRGQQVTLSCSPISGHRSVSWYQQTPGQGLQFLFEYFSETQRNKGNFPGRFSGRQFSNSRSEMNVSTLELGDSALYLCASSSGQGSYEQYFGPGTRLTVT.

The V and J genes are TRBV28 and TRBJ1-1; 7 bases match TRBD1. CDR3 length: 14 residues. V trimming: 6 bases; J trimming: 3 bases; junction bases outside the gene matches: 7. CDR1 and CDR2 (germline): MDHEN, SYDVKM. The CDR3, as DNA: TGTGCCAGCAGAGAGACAGGGCAGGACACTGAAGCTTTCTTT. Protein product: CASRETGQDTEAFF.

The rearrangement joins TRBV7-6 to TRBJ2-5; the match to TRBD2 covers 8 bases. From germline, CDR1 is SGHVS and CDR2 FNYEAQ. V lost 5 bases, J lost 1 base, and 12 bases stayed unmatched. The length of the CDR3 is 17 residues. CDR3 region: CASSPGVAGGLQETQYF. The DNA of the CDR3 is TGTGCCAGCAGCCCGGGCGTCGCGGGAGGTCTCCAAGAGACCCAGTACTTC. The full variable domain, completed using reference TRBV7-6 and TRBJ2-5, is GAGVSQSPRYKVTKRGQDVALRCDPISGHVSLYWYRQALGQGPEFLTYFNYEAQQDKSGLPNDRFSAERPEGSISTLTIQRTEQRDSAMYRCASSPGVAGGLQETQYFGPGTRLLVL.

This clone was counted only a few times. The chain employs TRBV24-1 and TRBJ2-7, with 9 bases lining up with TRBD1. CDR3 size: 15 residues. From germline, CDR1 is KGHDR and CDR2 SFDVKD. The V and J ends lost 3 bases and 8 bases, in that order; junction bases with no gene match: 10. CDR3 sequence (DNA): TGTGCCACCAGTGATCAGAGGACAGGGGTCAGCAAGCAGTACTTC. It yields the protein CATSDQRTGVSKQYF.

CDR3 sequence (DNA): TGTGCTAGTGGTTTAGCCCCGGGACAGTTATATGGCTACACCTTC. Translating it yields CASGLAPGQLYGYTF. The chain employs TRBV12-5 and TRBJ1-2; 7 bases fit TRBD1. Germline-derived CDR1 and CDR2 are LGHNT and FRNRAP. With 3 bases clipped from V and 5 bases from J, the junction kept 9 bases outside the gene matches. The CDR3 is 15 residues long.

The chain is built from TRBV6-5 and TRBJ2-7; perhaps D is TRBD1 or TRBD2 (5 bases each). Trimming pared 10 bases from V and 0 bases from J, leaving 13 bases between. Germline V gene sequence: CDR1 MNHEY, CDR2 SVGAGI. CDR3 length equals 13 residues. The CDR3 sequence: CATRVASSYEQYF. CDR3 sequence (DNA): TGTGCCACCAGGGTAGCGAGCTCCTACGAGCAGTACTTC.

The V and J genes are TRBV18 and TRBJ1-2, with D perhaps matching TRBD1 (5 bases). V was pared by 2 bases and J by 8 bases, with 12 bases between. In germline, CDR1 is KGHSH, CDR2 LQKENI. This CDR3 spans 13 amino acids. CDR3 residues: CASSPEGAEGYTF. CDR3 DNA: TGTGCCAGCTCACCAGAAGGGGCGGAAGGCTACACCTTC.

The rearrangement joins TRBV4-1 to TRBJ2-3, with a possible D match to TRBD1 (5 bases). This CDR3 is 16 amino acids long. Germline V gene lookup returns CDR1 MGHRA and CDR2 YSYEKL. V was shortened by 1 base and J by 5 bases, with 16 bases between the two germline ends. The chain's CDR3 is CASSQGDTGRRDTQYF. For the CDR3, the DNA is TGCGCCAGCAGCCAAGGTGATACAGGCAGGAGAGATACGCAGTATTTT.

V and J are TRBV5-1 and TRBJ2-1, with 8 bases aligning to TRBD1. CDR1 SGHRS and CDR2 YFSETQ come from the germline V gene. V was clipped by 0 bases and J by 6 bases; unmatched bases: 2. This CDR3 contains 14 residues. The CDR3 loop is CASSLGQGSNEQFF. In nucleotides, the CDR3 is TGCGCCAGCAGCTTGGGACAGGGGAGCAATGAGCAGTTCTTC.

The V and J genes are TRBV5-4 and TRBJ1-1; 8 positions agree with TRBD1. In germline, CDR1 is SGHNT, CDR2 YYREEE (reference sequence). This CDR3 comprises 15 residues. Unmatched junction bases numbered 8, after V lost 4 bases and J lost 3 bases. The CDR3 is CASSPGQGRDTEAFF. CDR3 bases: TGTGCCAGCAGCCCCGGACAGGGTCGGGACACTGAAGCTTTCTTT.